The next 10 T cell receptor beta chains were all read from a single sample in a study of a mutant IDH1 vaccine in newly diagnosed glioma. No antigen is known for these receptors. Here immunoSEQ multiplex PCR was the method, and the copy in TCRdb shows in-frame clones only, minus some. Altogether fewer than 45,000 clones are present, about four fifths being singletons, with the ten largest covering approximately 4.7%. Stated time point: week 35, safety follow-up. In every dose of vaccine, 300 ug of mutant IDH1 20-mer peptide was given alongside topical imiquimod. The sequencing here drew on PBMCs, taken from a glioma patient whose treatment included an IDH1 peptide vaccine. The origin of the receptors is a woman in her thirties or forties with glioma. Some clones in this sample may be carry-over from other donors' samples.

The chain couples TRBV9 to TRBJ1-2; D might be TRBD1 (5 bases). V was clipped by 2 bases and J by 4 bases, with 15 bases between them. The length of the CDR3 is 15 residues. CDR1 and CDR2 (germline): SGDLS, YYNGEE. The CDR3 nucleotides read TGTGCCAGCAGCGTCTCCAGGGCTGAGAGCTATGGCTACACCTTC. Protein product: CASSVSRAESYGYTF. Supplemented by reference TRBV9 and TRBJ1-2, the full variable domain reads DSGVTQTPKHLITATGQRVTLRCSPRSGDLSVYWYQQSLDQGLQFLIQYYNGEERAKGNILERFSAQQFPDLHSELNLSSLELGDSALYFCASSVSRAESYGYTFGSGTRLTVV.

CDR3 bases: TGTGCCAGCAGTCTACAGGGGTTTAGGTTCTTATATTTT. Protein product: CASSLQGFRFLYF. The J gene is TRBJ1-3, the V gene TRBV7-2; 7 nucleotides match TRBD1. This CDR3 contains 13 residues. The germline V gene encodes CDR1 SGHTA and CDR2 FQGNSA. Trimming cost V 6 bases and J 14 bases; bases outside gene matches: 13.

V and J are TRBV28 and TRBJ1-5, with D maybe TRBD1 (6 bases). The germline V gene encodes CDR1 MDHEN and CDR2 SYDVKM. Trimming removed 6 bases from V and 6 bases from J, with 12 bases in between. The CDR3 runs to 13 residues. CDR3 amino acids: CASSQEGGQPQHF. CDR3 bases: TGTGCCAGCAGCCAGGAGGGGGGTCAGCCCCAGCATTTT.

The rearrangement links TRBV6-1 to TRBJ2-7; TRBD2 aligns across 8 bases. Germline trimming cut 5 bases from V and 4 bases from J; bases unmatched to any gene: 4. Per germline, CDR1 MNHNS and CDR2 SASEGT. The CDR3 is 13 amino acids. The CDR3 nucleotides are TGTGCCAGCAGTCTAGCGGGTGGATACGAGCAGTACTTC. Its translation is CASSLAGGYEQYF.

This chain joins TRBV19 and TRBJ1-1, with D possibly TRBD1 on 5 matching bases. The CDR3 consists of 13 residues. CDR1 is LNHDA, CDR2 SQIVND, per germline (reference sequence). The germline V and J ends were trimmed by 2 bases and 7 bases, with 11 bases remaining between them. The CDR3 region is CASSITGGYEAFF. Written as DNA, the CDR3 is TGTGCCAGTAGTATAACAGGAGGGTATGAAGCTTTCTTT.

The chain combines TRBV29-1 with TRBJ2-1; a possible D gene is TRBD2 (7 bases). This CDR3 contains 11 residues. The V and J ends lost 7 bases and 10 bases respectively, with 14 bases between them. Per the germline V gene, CDR1 is SQVTM and CDR2 is ANQGSEA. CDR3 DNA: TGCAGCGCACAAGGGGGAGGGGAGCAGTTCTTC. Protein product: CSAQGGGEQFF.

V gene TRBV7-2 combines with J gene TRBJ1-3, with TRBD1 identical over 8 bases. This CDR3 region has 13 residues. Germline loops: CDR1 SGHTA, CDR2 FQGNSA. The V gene end was trimmed by 8 bases and the J gene end by 2 bases; junction bases not matched to a gene: 2. Here the CDR3 reads CASAGGPGNTIYF. The CDR3 DNA follows: TGTGCCAGCGCAGGGGGCCCTGGAAACACCATATATTTT.

The gene calls are TRBV5-1 and TRBJ2-2, with 9 bases aligning to TRBD1. The CDR3 sequence is 15 residues long. Germline V CDR1 and CDR2: SGHRS, YFSETQ. Trimming at V came to 2 bases and at J to 4 bases, leaving 3 bases not matched to a gene. The CDR3 loop reads CASSFRQGGTGELFF. The CDR3 DNA reads as TGCGCCAGCAGCTTCCGACAGGGGGGCACCGGGGAGCTGTTTTTT.

Here the CDR3 DNA reads TGTGCCAGCAGTCAGGACATCGGAGGCTACACCTTC. Translation gives CASSQDIGGYTF. This rearrangement joins TRBV28 to TRBJ1-2; D possibly corresponds to TRBD1 (5 bases). The CDR3 is 12 residues long. The V end lost 5 bases, the J end lost 8 bases, and 12 bases lay between the germline ends. The V gene's germline CDR1 is MDHEN and CDR2 SYDVKM.

The rearrangement links TRBV6-1 to TRBJ1-5, with 11 nucleotides matching TRBD1. V was pared by 1 base and J by 6 bases, with 5 bases of the junction left unmatched. The CDR3 has 16 residues. The germline gives CDR1 MNHNS, CDR2 SASEGT. The CDR3: CASSEEAGTGGQPQHF. The CDR3 bases are TGTGCCAGCAGTGAAGAAGCCGGGACAGGGGGTCAGCCCCAGCATTTT.